Below are 2 T cell receptor beta chains sequenced from a single sample in a study of blood T cell repertoires in COVID-19. Only in-frame clones appear in the TCRdb table, and some are missing; sequencing was by immunoSEQ multiplex PCR. The profile shows about 50,000 clones, 80% to 90% of them singletons. The specimen sequenced was peripheral blood. The receptors come from a human donor with active COVID-19. The donor label of this sample is uncertain.

The chain carries TRBV10-3 and TRBJ1-2; a weak D match, TRBD1 (6 bases). Trimming shortened V by 6 bases and J by 7 bases, and 15 bases separated the two germline ends. The CDR3 has 13 amino acids. Germline V lookup: CDR1 ENHRY, CDR2 SYGVKD. This CDR3 is CAIRGEGGPGYTF. CDR3 nucleotides: TGTGCCATCAGGGGTGAAGGGGGACCTGGCTACACCTTC.

V and J are TRBV3-1 (or the pseudogene TRBV3-2) and TRBJ2-7, with unresolved D. The CDR3 is made up of 14 amino acids. The germline V gene has CDR1 LGHDT and CDR2 YNNKEL (reference sequence). Trimming stripped 1 base from V and 0 bases from J, with 7 bases between. The CDR3 DNA is TGTGCCAGCAGCCAAGTTACGGGCTCCTACGAGCAGTACTTC. Residues: CASSQVTGSYEQYF.